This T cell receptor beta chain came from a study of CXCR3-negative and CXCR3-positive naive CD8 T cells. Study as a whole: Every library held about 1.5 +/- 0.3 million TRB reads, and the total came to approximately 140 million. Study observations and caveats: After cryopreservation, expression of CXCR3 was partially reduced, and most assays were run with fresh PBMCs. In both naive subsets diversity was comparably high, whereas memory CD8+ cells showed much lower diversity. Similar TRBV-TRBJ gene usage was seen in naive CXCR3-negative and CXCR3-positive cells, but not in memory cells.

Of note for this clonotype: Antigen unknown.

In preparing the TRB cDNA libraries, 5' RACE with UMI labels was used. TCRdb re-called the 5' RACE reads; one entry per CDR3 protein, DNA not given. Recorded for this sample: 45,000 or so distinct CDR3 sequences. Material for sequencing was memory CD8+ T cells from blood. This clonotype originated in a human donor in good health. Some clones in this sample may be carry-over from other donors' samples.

This CDR3 is CASSRGINDTIYF. The chain links TRBV21-1 to TRBJ1-3. TRBV21-1 corresponds to a pseudogene. CDR3 size: 13 residues.